The rows below give T cell receptor beta chains drawn from one sample of a study of human T cells and chemical hapten exposure. TCRdb ran MiXCR on the RACE reads and lists one entry per CDR3 protein. The sample records around 76,000 distinct CDR3 sequences, 10% to 15% being singletons. Sequenced material: whole blood, taken in connection with sensitization to the hapten diphenylcyclopropenone (DPC). The receptors come from a woman aged 55 to 70 with alopecia areata. Some clones in this sample may be carry-over from other donors' samples. The CDR3 runs from the conserved cysteine through the conserved F or W. A D gene is named only where the DNA matches it firmly. Only some rows state a clone size, as once, few, many or a class for expanded clones.

j_call | clone_size | cdr3_length | d_call | v_call | cdr3_nt | cdr3_aa
TRBJ1-1 | NA | 13 | NA | TRBV30 | TGTGCCTGGGTAAGGGCCCCGAACACTGAAGCTTTCTTT | CAWVRAPNTEAFF
TRBJ2-7 | few | 15 | TRBD2 | TRBV19 | TGTGCCAGTAGTACTTACGCGGGGGAAGGGTACGAGCAGTACTTC | CASSTYAGEGYEQYF
TRBJ2-1 | few | 18 | TRBD2 | TRBV9 | TGTGCCAGCAGCGTTCTATTAGCGGGGGGCCACTCCTACAATGAGCAGTTCTTC | CASSVLLAGGHSYNEQFF
TRBJ2-1 | many | 17 | TRBD2 | TRBV9 | TGTGCCAGCAGCGGTCCCCCGGGACTAGCGGGGGGGCGTGAGCAGTTCTTC | CASSGPPGLAGGREQFF
TRBJ1-1 | many | 14 | NA | TRBV6-1 | TGTGCCAGCAGTGAACAGGCGGTGGGAACTGAAGCTTTCTTT | CASSEQAVGTEAFF
TRBJ1-3 | many | 15 | NA | TRBV19 | TGTGCCAGTAGTATGTTTGGGGGATCTGGAAACACCATATATTTT | CASSMFGGSGNTIYF
TRBJ2-2 | few | 15 | NA | TRBV2 | TGTGCCAGCTGGCATACCGACAGAAACACCGGGGAGCTGTTTTTT | CASWHTDRNTGELFF
TRBJ2-1 | many | 15 | TRBD2 | TRBV7-9 | TGTGCCAGCGTTCCCGGGGGTAGCGGGGACAATGAGCAGTTCTTC | CASVPGGSGDNEQFF
TRBJ2-1 | many | 13 | NA | TRBV7-2 | TGTGCCAGCAGCTTAGGTCACTACAATGAGCAGTTCTTC | CASSLGHYNEQFF
TRBJ1-2 | many | 15 | NA | TRBV3-1 | TGTGCCAGCAGCCAAGGTACCGGGCAAAACTATGGCTACACCTTC | CASSQGTGQNYGYTF
TRBJ1-5 | NA | 13 | NA | TRBV6-4 | TGTGCCAGCAGTGAGAGGGTTGCTCAGCCCCAGCATTTT | CASSERVAQPQHF
TRBJ1-2 | many | 19 | NA | TRBV2 | TGTGCCAGCATGAGGGGGTCAGGATTACAGGGCTTCATGGACTATGGCTACACCTTC | CASMRGSGLQGFMDYGYTF
TRBJ2-7 | many | 14 | NA | TRBV29-1 | TGCAGCGTTGCGTTTGGACAGGGAGGGCTCGAGCAGTACTTC | CSVAFGQGGLEQYF
TRBJ2-3 | NA | 18 | NA | TRBV6-2/TRBV6-3 | TGTGCCAGCAGTTACATAGCCCCGACAGCCCAGGGCACAGATACGCAGTATTTT | CASSYIAPTAQGTDTQYF
TRBJ2-5 | many | 16 | TRBD2 | TRBV5-1 | TGCGCCAGCAGCCCAGGGACTAGCGGGGTCCAAGAGACCCAGTACTTC | CASSPGTSGVQETQYF
TRBJ1-1 | NA | 13 | NA | TRBV7-2 | TGTGCCAGCAGCTTAGAGGCGCACACTGAAGCTTTCTTT | CASSLEAHTEAFF
TRBJ1-3 | NA | 15 | NA | TRBV27 | TGTGCCAGCAGTTCCACGGACAGCTCTGGAAACACCATATATTTT | CASSSTDSSGNTIYF
TRBJ2-7 | few | 14 | TRBD1 | TRBV3-1 | TGTGCCAGCAGCCCACTCGGGACAGGCCTTTGGCAGTACTTC | CASSPLGTGLWQYF
TRBJ2-1 | NA | 16 | TRBD2 | TRBV24-1 | TGTGCCACCAGCCCAGCGGGGACGAGCTCCTACAATGAGCAGTTCTTC | CATSPAGTSSYNEQFF
TRBJ2-3 | few | 17 | NA | TRBV20-1 | TGCAGTGCTAGAGATGATGTGTGGGGCTCGATCACAGATACGCAGTATTTT | CSARDDVWGSITDTQYF
TRBJ2-2 | NA | 16 | NA | TRBV7-2 | TGTGCCAGCAGCTCGCCAGGGGGGAAGAACACCGGGGAGCTGTTTTTT | CASSSPGGKNTGELFF
TRBJ1-1 | NA | 13 | NA | TRBV3-1 | TGTGCCAGCAGCCAAGGGCAGGGCACTGAAGCTTTCTTT | CASSQGQGTEAFF
TRBJ1-2 | many | 13 | TRBD1 | TRBV27 | TGTGCCAGCAGTCCGGGACAGTACTATGGCTACACCTTC | CASSPGQYYGYTF
TRBJ2-2 | NA | 14 | NA | TRBV29-1 | TGCAGCGTTGCTCGGGGCTCCCTAGGAGGGGAGCTGTTTTTT | CSVARGSLGGELFF
TRBJ1-2 | many | 14 | NA | TRBV3-1 | TGTGCCAGCAGCCCACTCGGACAGAACTATGGCTACACCTTC | CASSPLGQNYGYTF
TRBJ1-6 | NA | 14 | NA | TRBV20-1 | TGCAGTGCTGGGGATCGGGTCTATAATTCACCCCTCCACTTT | CSAGDRVYNSPLHF
TRBJ2-1 | few | 14 | TRBD2 | TRBV5-1 | TGCGCCAGCAACGGACTAGCGGGGGGTCATGAGCAGTTCTTC | CASNGLAGGHEQFF
TRBJ1-2 | NA | 13 | NA | TRBV20-1 | TGCAGTGCGGGAGGGGGGACCCACTATGGCTACACCTTC | CSAGGGTHYGYTF
TRBJ1-1 | many | 16 | TRBD1 | TRBV6-5 | TGTGCCAGCAGTTACGGCACAGGGGTCGGGAACACTGAAGCTTTCTTT | CASSYGTGVGNTEAFF
TRBJ2-2 | many | 14 | TRBD1 | TRBV29-1 | TGCAGCGTTGCGGGACAGGCAAACACCGGGGAGCTGTTTTTT | CSVAGQANTGELFF
TRBJ1-2 | many | 15 | TRBD1 | TRBV7-2 | TGTGCCAGCAGCCCCGCGGGACAGGGGGCGCTTGGCTACACCTTC | CASSPAGQGALGYTF
TRBJ1-5 | many | 18 | TRBD1 | TRBV27 | TGTGCCAGCAGTTTCCGACAGGGCCCTCCATATAGCAATCAGCCCCAGCATTTT | CASSFRQGPPYSNQPQHF
TRBJ1-4 | few | 14 | NA | TRBV5-8 | TGTGCCAGCAGCTACGGGACGATTAATGAAAAACTGTTTTTT | CASSYGTINEKLFF
TRBJ2-1 | many | 12 | NA | TRBV7-2 | TGTGCCAGCAGCTTTCCCCAAGGACAGCAGTTCTTC | CASSFPQGQQFF
TRBJ2-3 | NA | 12 | NA | TRBV25-1 | TGTGCCAGCAGTACGAGGCGGGATACGCAGTATTTT | CASSTRRDTQYF
TRBJ2-7 | many | 15 | NA | TRBV21-1 | TGTGCCAGCAGCCCTAATGCGGGAAAAACCTACGAGCAGTACTTC | CASSPNAGKTYEQYF
TRBJ1-1 | NA | 13 | NA | TRBV9 | TGTGCCAGCAGCGTAGTTTTTCAGGGCGAAGCTTTCTTT | CASSVVFQGEAFF
TRBJ1-1 | few | 13 | NA | TRBV11-1 | TGTGCCAGCAGCCCCGGGTACGAGGTGGGGGCTTTCTTT | CASSPGYEVGAFF
TRBJ1-1 | few | 14 | TRBD1 | TRBV30 | TGTGCCTGGAACCCGGGACAGGGATATACTGAAGCTTTCTTT | CAWNPGQGYTEAFF
TRBJ1-2 | NA | 14 | NA | TRBV20-1 | TGCAGTGCTAGTAGTGGTAGAACTAACTATGGCTACACCTTC | CSASSGRTNYGYTF
TRBJ2-5 | many | 11 | NA | TRBV5-1 | TGCGCCAGCAGCTTTGAGGAGACCCAGTACTTC | CASSFEETQYF
TRBJ2-3 | NA | 17 | TRBD2 | TRBV6-2/TRBV6-3 | TGTGCCAGCAGTTACTCGAGACTAGCGGGGAGCACAGATACGCAGTATTTT | CASSYSRLAGSTDTQYF
TRBJ2-1 | many | 13 | NA | TRBV7-8 | TGTGCCAGCAGCTTAGTTGAGTTCGATGAGCAGTTCTTC | CASSLVEFDEQFF
TRBJ2-7 | few | 13 | TRBD2 | TRBV20-1 | TGCAGTGCTAATAGCGGGGGGACCTACGAGCAGTACTTC | CSANSGGTYEQYF
TRBJ2-1 | many | 12 | NA | TRBV20-1 | TGTTCCGGGACTCCCTCCTACAATGAGCAGTTCTTC | CSGTPSYNEQFF
TRBJ2-7 | NA | 14 | NA | TRBV7-9 | TGTGCCAGCAGCCCTCAGACCCTGACCTACGAGCAGTACTTC | CASSPQTLTYEQYF
TRBJ1-1 | NA | 10 | NA | TRBV18 | TGTGCCAGCGCGAACACTGAAGCTTTCTTT | CASANTEAFF
TRBJ2-2 | few | 15 | TRBD2 | TRBV19 | TGTGCCAGTAGTATAGCGGGGGGTGGCACCGGGGAGCTGTTTTTT | CASSIAGGGTGELFF
TRBJ2-1 | few | 14 | NA | TRBV9 | TGTGCCAGCAGCGTAGGAGACAGGAACAATGAGCAGTTCTTC | CASSVGDRNNEQFF
TRBJ1-1 | many | 14 | NA | TRBV5-6 | TGTGCCAGCACCGTGGCAGGGAGTCGCACTGAAGCTTTCTTT | CASTVAGSRTEAFF
TRBJ2-5 | NA | 13 | NA | TRBV7-7 | TGTGCTAGCAGCTTAGACAGACAAGAGACCCAGTACTTC | CASSLDRQETQYF
TRBJ2-3 | NA | 13 | NA | TRBV5-4 | TGTGCCAGCAGCTTGGAAGGGGCGGGTACGCAGTATTTT | CASSLEGAGTQYF
TRBJ2-7 | NA | 14 | NA | TRBV29-1 | TGCAGCGTTCGTCCAGACAACTACCCCTACGAGCAGTACTTC | CSVRPDNYPYEQYF
TRBJ2-1 | many | 14 | NA | TRBV5-1 | TGCGCCAGCAGCTTGGGACTCTCCTACAATGAGCAGTTCTTC | CASSLGLSYNEQFF
TRBJ2-7 | NA | 14 | TRBD1 | TRBV20-1 | TGCAGTGCTAAAAAGGGACAGGGGGCCTACGAGCAGTACTTC | CSAKKGQGAYEQYF
TRBJ2-3 | few | 16 | NA | TRBV5-5 | TGTGCCAGCAGCTTGAATTCAGGGGAATTAACAGATACGCAGTATTTT | CASSLNSGELTDTQYF
TRBJ1-3 | NA | 18 | TRBD1 | TRBV7-2 | TGTGCCAGCAGCCGGACCACAGGGGGCCCCGCCTCTGGAAACACCATATATTTT | CASSRTTGGPASGNTIYF
TRBJ1-1 | many | 15 | NA | TRBV14 | TGTGCCAGCAGCCCCGGGGGGGATCTTGTCACTGAAGCTTTCTTT | CASSPGGDLVTEAFF
TRBJ1-1 | NA | 14 | NA | TRBV27 | TGTGCCAGCAGTGGTGAGCCGTGGAACACTGAAGCTTTCTTT | CASSGEPWNTEAFF
TRBJ2-3 | NA | 11 | NA | TRBV2 | TGTGCCAGCAGTGTGTCAGATACGCAGTATTTT | CASSVSDTQYF